This T cell receptor beta chain stems from a study of blood T cell repertoires in COVID-19. The CDR3 totals 14 residues. The germline gives CDR1 SEHNR, CDR2 FQNEAQ (reference sequence). The V end was cut by 7 bases, the J end by 1 base, with 13 bases between. The protocol was immunoSEQ multiplex PCR, while the TCRdb copy is restricted to in-frame clones and leaves out a portion. The sample holds around 140,000 clones, 70% to 90% seen once. This sequence joins TRBV7-9 and TRBJ1-1; D is unresolved. The sequence derives from a human donor with acute or convalescent COVID-19. The donor label of this sample is uncertain. Input material: peripheral blood. Written as DNA, the CDR3 is TGTGCCAGCAAAACTTCCCGGGAGAACACTGAAGCTTTCTTT. Protein product: CASKTSRENTEAFF.